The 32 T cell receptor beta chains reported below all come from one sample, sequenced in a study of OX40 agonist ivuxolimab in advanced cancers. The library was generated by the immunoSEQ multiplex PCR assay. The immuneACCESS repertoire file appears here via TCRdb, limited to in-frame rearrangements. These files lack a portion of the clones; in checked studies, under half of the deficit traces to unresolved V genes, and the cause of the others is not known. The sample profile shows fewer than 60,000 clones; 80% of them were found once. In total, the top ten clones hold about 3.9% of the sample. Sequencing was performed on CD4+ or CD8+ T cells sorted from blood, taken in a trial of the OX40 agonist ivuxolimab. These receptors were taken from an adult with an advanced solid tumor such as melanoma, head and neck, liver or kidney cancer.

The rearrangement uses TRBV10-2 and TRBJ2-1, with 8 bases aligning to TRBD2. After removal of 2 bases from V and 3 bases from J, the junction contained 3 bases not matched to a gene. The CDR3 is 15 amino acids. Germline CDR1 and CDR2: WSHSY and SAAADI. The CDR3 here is CASSETSGGYNEQFF. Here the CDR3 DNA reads TGCGCCAGCAGTGAGACGAGCGGGGGCTACAATGAGCAGTTCTTC.

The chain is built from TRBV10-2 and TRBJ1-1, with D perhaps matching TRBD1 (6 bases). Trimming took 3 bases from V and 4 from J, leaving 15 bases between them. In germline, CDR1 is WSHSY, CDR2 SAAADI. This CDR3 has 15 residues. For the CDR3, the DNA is TGCGCCAGCAGTGAAGATGGGACAAGGGGCACTGAAGCTTTCTTT. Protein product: CASSEDGTRGTEAFF.

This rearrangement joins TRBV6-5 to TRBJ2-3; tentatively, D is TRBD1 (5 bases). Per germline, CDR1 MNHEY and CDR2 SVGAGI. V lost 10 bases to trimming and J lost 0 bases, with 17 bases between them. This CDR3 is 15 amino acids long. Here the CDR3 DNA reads TGTGCCACCTCATTCACAGGATCGAGCACAGATACGCAGTATTTT. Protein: CATSFTGSSTDTQYF.

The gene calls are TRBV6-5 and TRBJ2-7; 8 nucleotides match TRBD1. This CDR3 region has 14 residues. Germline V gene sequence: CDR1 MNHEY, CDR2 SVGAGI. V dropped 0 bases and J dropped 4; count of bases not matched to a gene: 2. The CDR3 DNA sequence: TGTGCCAGCAGTTACTCCGGACAGGGTTACGAGCAGTACTTC. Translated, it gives CASSYSGQGYEQYF.

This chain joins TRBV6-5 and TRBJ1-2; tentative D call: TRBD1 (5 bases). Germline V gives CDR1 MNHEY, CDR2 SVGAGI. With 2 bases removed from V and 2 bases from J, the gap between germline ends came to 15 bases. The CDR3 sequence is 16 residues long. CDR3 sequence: CASSYRPGTQNYGYTF. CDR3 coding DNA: TGTGCCAGCAGTTACCGTCCCGGGACTCAGAACTATGGCTACACCTTC.

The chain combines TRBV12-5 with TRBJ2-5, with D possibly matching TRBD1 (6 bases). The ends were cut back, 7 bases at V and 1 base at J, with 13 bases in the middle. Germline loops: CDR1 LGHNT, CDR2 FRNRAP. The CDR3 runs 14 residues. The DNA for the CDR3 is TGTGCTAGTGCCAAGGACAGATTCCAAGAGACCCAGTACTTC. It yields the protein CASAKDRFQETQYF.

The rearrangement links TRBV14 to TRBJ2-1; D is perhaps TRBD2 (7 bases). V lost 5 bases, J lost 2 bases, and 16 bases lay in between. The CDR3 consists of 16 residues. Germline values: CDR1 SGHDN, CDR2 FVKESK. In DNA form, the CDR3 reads TGTGCCAGCAGCGGGCTTAGGGGGGGGCCCTACAATGAGCAGTTCTTC. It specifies CASSGLRGGPYNEQFF.

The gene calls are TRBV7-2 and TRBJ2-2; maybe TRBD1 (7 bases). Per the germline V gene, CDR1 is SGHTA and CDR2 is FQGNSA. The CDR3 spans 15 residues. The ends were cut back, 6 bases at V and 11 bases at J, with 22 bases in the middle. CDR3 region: CASRLGGGTARELFF. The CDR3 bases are TGTGCCAGCAGACTAGGGGGCGGGACTGCCCGTGAGCTGTTTTTT. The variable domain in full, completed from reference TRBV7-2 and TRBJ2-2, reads GAGVSQSPSNKVTEKGKDVELRCDPISGHTALYWYRQSLGQGLEFLIYFQGNSAPDKSGLPSDRFSAERTGGSVSTLTIQRTQQEDSAVYLCASRLGGGTARELFFGEGSRLTVL.

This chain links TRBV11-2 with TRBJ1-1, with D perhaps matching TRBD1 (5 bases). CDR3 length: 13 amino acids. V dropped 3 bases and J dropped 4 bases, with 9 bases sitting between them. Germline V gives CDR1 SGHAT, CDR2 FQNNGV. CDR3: CASSFAGGTEAFF. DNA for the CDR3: TGTGCCAGCAGCTTCGCGGGGGGCACTGAAGCTTTCTTT. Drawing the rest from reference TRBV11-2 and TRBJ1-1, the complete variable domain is EAGVAQSPRYKIIEKRQSVAFWCNPISGHATLYWYQQILGQGPKLLIQFQNNGVVDDSQLPKDRFSAERLKGVDSTLKIQPAKLEDSAVYLCASSFAGGTEAFFGQGTRLTVV.

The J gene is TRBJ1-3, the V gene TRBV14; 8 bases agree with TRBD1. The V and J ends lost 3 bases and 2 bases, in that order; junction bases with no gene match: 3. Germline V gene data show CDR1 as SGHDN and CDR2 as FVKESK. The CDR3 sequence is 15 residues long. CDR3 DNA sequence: TGTGCCAGCAGCCAGGACAGGGTGGCTGGAAACACCATATATTTT. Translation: CASSQDRVAGNTIYF. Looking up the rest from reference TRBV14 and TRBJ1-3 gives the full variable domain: EAGVTQFPSHSVIEKGQTVTLRCDPISGHDNLYWYRRVMGKEIKFLLHFVKESKQDESGMPNNRFLAERTGGTYSTLKVQPAELEDSGVYFCASSQDRVAGNTIYFGEGSWLTVV.

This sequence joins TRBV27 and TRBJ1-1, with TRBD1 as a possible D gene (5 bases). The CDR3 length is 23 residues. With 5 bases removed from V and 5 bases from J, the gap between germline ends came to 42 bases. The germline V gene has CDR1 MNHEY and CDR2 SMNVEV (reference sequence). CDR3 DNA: TGTGCCAGCAGTCCCCCCCCACCCCCTTCAGGGCGCCTCAATCCCTATTCATATACTGAAGCTTTCTTT. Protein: CASSPPPPPSGRLNPYSYTEAFF.

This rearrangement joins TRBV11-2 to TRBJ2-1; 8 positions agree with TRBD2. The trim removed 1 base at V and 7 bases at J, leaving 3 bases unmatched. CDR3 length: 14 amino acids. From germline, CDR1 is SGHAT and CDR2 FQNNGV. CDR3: CASSLAGGPNEQFF. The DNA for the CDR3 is TGTGCCAGCAGCTTAGCGGGAGGGCCAAATGAGCAGTTCTTC. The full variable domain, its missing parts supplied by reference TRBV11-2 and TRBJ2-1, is EAGVAQSPRYKIIEKRQSVAFWCNPISGHATLYWYQQILGQGPKLLIQFQNNGVVDDSQLPKDRFSAERLKGVDSTLKIQPAKLEDSAVYLCASSLAGGPNEQFFGPGTRLTVL.

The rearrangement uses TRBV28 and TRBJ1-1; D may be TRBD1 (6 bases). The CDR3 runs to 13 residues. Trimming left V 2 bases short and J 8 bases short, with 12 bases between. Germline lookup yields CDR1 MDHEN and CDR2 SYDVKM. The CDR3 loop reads CASSLAGHAEAFF. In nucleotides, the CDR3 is TGTGCCAGCAGTTTAGCGGGACACGCCGAAGCTTTCTTT.

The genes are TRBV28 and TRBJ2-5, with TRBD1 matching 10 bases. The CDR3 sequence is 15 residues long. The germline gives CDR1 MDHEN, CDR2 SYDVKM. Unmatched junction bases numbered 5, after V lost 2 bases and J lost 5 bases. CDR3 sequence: CASSLGETGGETQYF. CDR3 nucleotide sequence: TGTGCCAGCAGTTTAGGGGAGACAGGGGGCGAGACCCAGTACTTC.

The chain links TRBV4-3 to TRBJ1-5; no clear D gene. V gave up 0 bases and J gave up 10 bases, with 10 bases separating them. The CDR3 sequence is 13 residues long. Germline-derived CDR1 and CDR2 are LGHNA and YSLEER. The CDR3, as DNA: TGCGCCAGCAGCCAAGATAGGACCTACCCCCAGCATTTT. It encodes CASSQDRTYPQHF.

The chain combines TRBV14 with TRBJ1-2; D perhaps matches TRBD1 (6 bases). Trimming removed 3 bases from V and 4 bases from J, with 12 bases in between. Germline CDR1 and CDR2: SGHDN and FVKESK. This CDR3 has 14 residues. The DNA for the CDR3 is TGTGCCAGCAGCCAGGGGCAGGGGATCTATGGCTACACCTTC. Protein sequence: CASSQGQGIYGYTF.

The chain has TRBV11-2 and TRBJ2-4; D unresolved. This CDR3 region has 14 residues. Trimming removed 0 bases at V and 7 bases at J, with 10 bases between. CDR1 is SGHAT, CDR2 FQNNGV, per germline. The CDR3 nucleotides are TGTGCCAGCAGCTTAGATCGGCAGGAGAACATTCAGTACTTC. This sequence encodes CASSLDRQENIQYF.

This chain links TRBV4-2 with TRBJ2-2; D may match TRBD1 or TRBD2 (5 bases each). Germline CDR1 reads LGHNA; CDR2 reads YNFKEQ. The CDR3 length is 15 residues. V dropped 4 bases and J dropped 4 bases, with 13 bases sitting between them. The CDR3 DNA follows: TGTGCCAGCAGCCGCCGGGACCATACCACCGGGGAGCTGTTTTTT. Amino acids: CASSRRDHTTGELFF.

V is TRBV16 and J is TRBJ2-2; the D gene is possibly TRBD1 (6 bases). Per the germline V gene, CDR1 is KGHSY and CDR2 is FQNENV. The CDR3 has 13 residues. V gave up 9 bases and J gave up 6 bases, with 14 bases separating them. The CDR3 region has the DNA TGTGCCAGTAACCAGGGGTTCTCCGGGGAGCTGTTTTTT. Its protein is CASNQGFSGELFF.

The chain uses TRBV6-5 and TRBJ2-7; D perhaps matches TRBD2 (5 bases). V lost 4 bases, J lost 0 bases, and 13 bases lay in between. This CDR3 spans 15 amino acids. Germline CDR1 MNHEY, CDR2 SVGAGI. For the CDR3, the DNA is TGTGCCAGCAGTTCCGGACTCAGGAGCTCCTACGAGCAGTACTTC. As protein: CASSSGLRSSYEQYF.

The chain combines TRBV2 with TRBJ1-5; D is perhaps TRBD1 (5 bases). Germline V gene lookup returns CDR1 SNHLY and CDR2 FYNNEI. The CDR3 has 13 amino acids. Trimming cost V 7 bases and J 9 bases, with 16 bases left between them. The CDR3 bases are TGTGCCAGCACTTTTTACGAAGGGGCGCCCCAGCATTTT. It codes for CASTFYEGAPQHF.

Here the CDR3 DNA reads TGTGCCAGCAGACAGGGGGCCGGGGAGCTGTTTTTT. Translation: CASRQGAGELFF. V and J are TRBV28 and TRBJ2-2; 8 nucleotides agree with TRBD1. The CDR3 has 12 residues. CDR1 is MDHEN, CDR2 SYDVKM, per germline. V gave up 6 bases and J gave up 6 bases; unmatched junction bases: 0. Full variable domain (remainder filled in from reference TRBV28 and TRBJ2-2): DVKVTQSSRYLVKRTGEKVFLECVQDMDHENMFWYRQDPGLGLRLIYFSYDVKMKEKGDIPEGYSVSREKKERFSLILESASTNQTSMYLCASRQGAGELFFGEGSRLTVL.

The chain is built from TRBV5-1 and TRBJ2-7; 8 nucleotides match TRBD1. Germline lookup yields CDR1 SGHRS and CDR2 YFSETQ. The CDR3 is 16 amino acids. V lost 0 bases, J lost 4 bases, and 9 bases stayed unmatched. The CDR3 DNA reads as TGCGCCAGCAGCTTGGGGTCAGGCAGGGGGCGTTACGAGCAGTACTTC. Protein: CASSLGSGRGRYEQYF.

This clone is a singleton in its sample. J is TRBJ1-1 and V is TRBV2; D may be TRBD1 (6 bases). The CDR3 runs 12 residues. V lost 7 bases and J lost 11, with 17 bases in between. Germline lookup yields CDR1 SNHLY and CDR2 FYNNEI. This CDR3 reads CASNAGDRRAFF. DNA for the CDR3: TGTGCCAGCAATGCGGGTGACAGGAGGGCTTTCTTT.

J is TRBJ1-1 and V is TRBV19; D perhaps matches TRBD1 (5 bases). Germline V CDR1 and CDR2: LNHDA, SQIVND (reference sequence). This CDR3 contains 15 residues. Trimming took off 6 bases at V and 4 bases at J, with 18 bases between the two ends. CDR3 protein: CASSPWGTGGTEAFF. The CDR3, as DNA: TGTGCCAGTAGCCCCTGGGGAACAGGAGGCACTGAAGCTTTCTTT.

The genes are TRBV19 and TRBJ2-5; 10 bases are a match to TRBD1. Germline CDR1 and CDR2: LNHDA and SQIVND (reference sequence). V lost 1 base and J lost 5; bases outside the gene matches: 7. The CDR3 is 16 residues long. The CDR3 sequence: CASSIAGGTGAETQYF. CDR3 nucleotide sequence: TGTGCCAGTAGTATAGCGGGGGGGACAGGGGCGGAGACCCAGTACTTC.

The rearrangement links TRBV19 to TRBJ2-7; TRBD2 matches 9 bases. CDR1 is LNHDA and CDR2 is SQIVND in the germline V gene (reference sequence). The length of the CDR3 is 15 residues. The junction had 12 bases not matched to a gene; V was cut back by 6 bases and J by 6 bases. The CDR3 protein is CASSPLAGASAEQYF. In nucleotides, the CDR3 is TGTGCCAGTAGCCCTTTAGCGGGAGCCTCTGCCGAGCAGTACTTC.

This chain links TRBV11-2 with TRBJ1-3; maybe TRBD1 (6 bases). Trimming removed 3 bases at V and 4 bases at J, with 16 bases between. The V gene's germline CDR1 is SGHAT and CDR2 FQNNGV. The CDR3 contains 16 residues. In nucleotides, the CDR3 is TGTGCCAGCAGCTTCTCTCTCGTGGGGGGCGGAAACACCATATATTTT. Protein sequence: CASSFSLVGGGNTIYF.

The DNA of the CDR3 is TGTGCCAGCAGCCCCGGGACGGGGGGGACCAGCATTGAAAAACTGTTTTTT. Its translation: CASSPGTGGTSIEKLFF. J is TRBJ1-4 and V is TRBV14; D is perhaps TRBD1 (5 bases). This CDR3 contains 17 residues. The germline V and J ends were trimmed by 4 bases and 7 bases, with 22 bases remaining between them. Germline V CDR1 and CDR2: SGHDN, FVKESK. Full variable domain (rest looked up from reference TRBV14 and TRBJ1-4): EAGVTQFPSHSVIEKGQTVTLRCDPISGHDNLYWYRRVMGKEIKFLLHFVKESKQDESGMPNNRFLAERTGGTYSTLKVQPAELEDSGVYFCASSPGTGGTSIEKLFFGSGTQLSVL.

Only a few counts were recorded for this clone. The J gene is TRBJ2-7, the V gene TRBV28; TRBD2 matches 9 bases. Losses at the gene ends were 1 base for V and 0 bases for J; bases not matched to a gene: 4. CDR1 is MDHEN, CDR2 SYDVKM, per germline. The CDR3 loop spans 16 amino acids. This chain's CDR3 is CASSLSPAGGSYEQYF. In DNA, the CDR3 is TGTGCCAGCAGTTTATCCCCAGCGGGGGGCTCCTACGAGCAGTACTTC. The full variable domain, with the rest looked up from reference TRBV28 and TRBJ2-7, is DVKVTQSSRYLVKRTGEKVFLECVQDMDHENMFWYRQDPGLGLRLIYFSYDVKMKEKGDIPEGYSVSREKKERFSLILESASTNQTSMYLCASSLSPAGGSYEQYFGPGTRLTVT.

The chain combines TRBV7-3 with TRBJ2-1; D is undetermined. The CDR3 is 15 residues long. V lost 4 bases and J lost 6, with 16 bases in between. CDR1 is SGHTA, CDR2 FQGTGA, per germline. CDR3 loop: CASSSIWARVNEQFF. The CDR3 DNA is TGTGCCAGCAGCTCCATTTGGGCTAGGGTCAATGAGCAGTTCTTC. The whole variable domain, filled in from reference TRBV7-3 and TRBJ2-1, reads GAGVSQTPSNKVTEKGKYVELRCDPISGHTALYWYRQSLGQGPEFLIYFQGTGAADDSGLPNDRFFAVRPEGSVSTLKIQRTERGDSAVYLCASSSIWARVNEQFFGPGTRLTVL.

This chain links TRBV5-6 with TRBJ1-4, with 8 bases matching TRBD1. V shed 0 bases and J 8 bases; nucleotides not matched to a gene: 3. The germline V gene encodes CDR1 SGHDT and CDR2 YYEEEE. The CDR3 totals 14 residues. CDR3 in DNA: TGTGCCAGCAGCTTGGTGACAGGGGAGGAAAAACTGTTTTTT. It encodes CASSLVTGEEKLFF.